The clone carrying this T cell receptor (beta chain) has only a few counts. The antigen remains unidentified. Unmatched junction bases numbered 14, after V lost 5 bases and J lost 3 bases. Germline CDR1 reads DFQATT; CDR2 reads SNEGSKA (reference sequence). This CDR3 is 16 amino acids long. Other autoimmune diseases, uncontrolled infections, pregnancy or lactation excluded patients from enrollment. Clinicians made diagnoses from clinical symptoms, serum thyroxine, TRAb, thyroid ultrasound and orbital computed tomography. Sampling approximately 10 ml of fresh peripheral blood provided the PBMCs. CDR3 regions of TCR beta were amplified from RNA transcripts. An initial RT-PCR round employing HTBI primers preceded a second-round multiplex PCR. TCRdb ran MiXCR on the multiplex PCR reads and lists one entry per CDR3 protein. Of fewer than 600,000 distinct CDR3 sequences in the sample, over 13% were seen once.

The source of the sample is a study of Graves' ophthalmopathy and Graves' hyperthyroidism. General study results and limits: Detection in blood was also observed for most expanded thyroid clonotypes above 0.001 frequency.

Sequences were obtained from blood. The source of this sequence is a woman aged 25 to 39 with Graves' ophthalmopathy. V usage is TRBV20-1 and J usage is TRBJ2-5; 8 bases are shared with TRBD2. In DNA form, the CDR3 reads TGCAGTGCTTCCTCTTCGGGACTAGGGACCGAAGAGACCCAGTACTTC. It translates to CSASSSGLGTEETQYF.